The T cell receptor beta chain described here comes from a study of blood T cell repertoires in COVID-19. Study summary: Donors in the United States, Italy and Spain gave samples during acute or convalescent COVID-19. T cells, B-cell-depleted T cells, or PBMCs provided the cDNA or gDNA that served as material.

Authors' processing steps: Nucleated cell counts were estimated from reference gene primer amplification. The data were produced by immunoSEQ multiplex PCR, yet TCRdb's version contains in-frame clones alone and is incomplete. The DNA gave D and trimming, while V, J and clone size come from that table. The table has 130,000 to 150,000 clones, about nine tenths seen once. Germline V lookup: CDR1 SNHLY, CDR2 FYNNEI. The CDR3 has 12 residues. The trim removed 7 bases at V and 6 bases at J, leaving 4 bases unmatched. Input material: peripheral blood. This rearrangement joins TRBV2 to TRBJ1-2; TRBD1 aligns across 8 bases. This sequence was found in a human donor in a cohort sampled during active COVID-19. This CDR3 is CASTRQGNGYTF. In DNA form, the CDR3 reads TGTGCCAGCACCAGACAGGGGAATGGCTACACCTTC.